The 21 T cell receptor beta chains below were found in one sample sequenced in a study of early stage breast cancer tumors. The data were produced by immunoSEQ multiplex PCR, yet TCRdb's version contains in-frame clones alone and is incomplete. The sample yields approximately 33,000 clones, roughly 77% seen once. Material for sequencing was blood. The receptors stem from a person aged 40-50 years with breast cancer.

The V call is TRBV7-2, the J call TRBJ2-1; TRBD2 is a possible D gene (6 bases). V was cut by 5 bases and J by 3 bases, with 8 bases left in between. This CDR3 contains 13 residues. Germline lookup yields CDR1 SGHTA and CDR2 FQGNSA. The CDR3 bases are TGTGCCAGCAGCCCGGAGGGCTACAATGAGCAGTTCTTC. Translating gives CASSPEGYNEQFF.

This clone is medium-sized. The chain has TRBV30 and TRBJ1-1; weak D call: TRBD1 (5 bases). CDR3 length equals 12 residues. In germline, CDR1 is GTSNPN, CDR2 SVGIG (reference sequence). V shed 4 bases and J shed 4 bases, with 10 bases lying between them. This CDR3 is CAWMKTVTEAFF. The CDR3 DNA is TGTGCCTGGATGAAGACAGTCACTGAAGCTTTCTTT.

This chain connects TRBV5-3 to TRBJ2-1; TRBD2 aligns across 9 bases. TRBV5-3 is labeled an ORF, and its function is uncertain. V shed 7 bases and J 5 bases; nucleotides not matched to a gene: 7. This CDR3 spans 14 amino acids. The DNA for the CDR3 is TGTGCCAGATTTAAGCGGGAGGAAAACAATGAGCAGTTCTTC. Translation gives CARFKREENNEQFF.

The J gene is TRBJ1-2, the V gene TRBV5-1; D uncertain. V was clipped by 4 bases and J by 3 bases, with 10 bases between them. This CDR3 has 13 residues. CDR1 and CDR2 (germline): SGHRS, YFSETQ. The CDR3 DNA reads TGCGCCAGCAGCCAGGACGGGGACTATGGCTACACCTTC. Encoded protein: CASSQDGDYGYTF.

The gene calls are TRBV7-9 and TRBJ1-2, with 9 bases aligning to TRBD1. The germline V gene has CDR1 SEHNR and CDR2 FQNEAQ (reference sequence). The CDR3 sequence is 15 residues long. V lost 4 bases to trimming and J lost 6 bases; unmatched junction nucleotides: 9. The DNA for the CDR3 is TGTGCCAGCAGCTGGGGGGACAGGGATTTGAATGGCTACACCTTC. This translates into CASSWGDRDLNGYTF.

The chain uses TRBV5-1 and TRBJ2-3; D not resolved. Trimming pared 0 bases from V and 4 bases from J, leaving 6 bases between. Germline V gene sequence: CDR1 SGHRS, CDR2 YFSETQ. The CDR3 sequence is 13 residues long. As DNA, the CDR3 is TGCGCCAGCAGCTTGGAGTTCCCAGATACGCAGTATTTT. Its protein product is CASSLEFPDTQYF.

The chain employs TRBV4-3 and TRBJ1-5; a possible D gene is TRBD1 (5 bases). The CDR3 runs to 15 residues. V lost 0 bases and J lost 5, with 11 bases in between. CDR1 is LGHNA, CDR2 YSLEER, per germline. The CDR3 nucleotides are TGCGCCAGCAGCCAAGATGGGCAGGGAGATCAGCCCCAGCATTTT. Translating gives CASSQDGQGDQPQHF.

CDR3 DNA: TGTGCCAGCACCTCGGGTGCTTCTAATGAAAAACTGTTTTTT. This sequence encodes CASTSGASNEKLFF. The chain employs TRBV27 and TRBJ1-4; no definite D call. The CDR3 covers 14 residues. The germline V gene encodes CDR1 MNHEY and CDR2 SMNVEV (reference sequence). Trimming pared 7 bases from V and 3 bases from J, leaving 12 bases between. The full variable domain, in which reference TRBV27 and TRBJ1-4 provide the parts outside the CDR3, is EAQVTQNPRYLITVTGKKLTVTCSQNMNHEYMSWYRQDPGLGLRQIYYSMNVEVTDKGDVPEGYKVSRKEKRNFPLILESPSPNQTSLYFCASTSGASNEKLFFGSGTQLSVL.

This clone was observed a handful of times. V is TRBV6-1 and J is TRBJ1-3; TRBD1 might be the D (6 bases). The CDR3 is 15 amino acids. The germline CDR1 and CDR2 sequences are MNHNS and SASEGT. V was trimmed by 4 bases and J by 3 bases, leaving 13 bases between them. The CDR3 is CASSAGVDGGNTIYF. CDR3 coding DNA: TGTGCCAGCAGTGCAGGGGTTGACGGTGGAAACACCATATATTTT.

The chain links TRBV11-3 to TRBJ2-7, with TRBD1 matching 11 bases. Trimming at V came to 5 bases and at J to 4 bases, leaving 7 bases not matched to a gene. CDR1 and CDR2 (germline): SGHNT, YENEEA. The CDR3 has 15 residues. CDR3 in DNA: TGTGCCAGCAGCATGGACAGGGGGCAGGGGTACGAGCAGTACTTC. This encodes CASSMDRGQGYEQYF.

V usage is TRBV7-2 and J usage is TRBJ2-7; D unresolved. The CDR3 is 14 residues long. Germline values: CDR1 SGHTA, CDR2 FQGNSA. V was cut by 4 bases and J by 0 bases, with 10 bases left in between. This CDR3 is CASSSSYSSYEQYF. CDR3 sequence (DNA): TGTGCCAGCAGCTCCTCCTATAGCTCCTACGAGCAGTACTTC. The complete variable domain, with remaining parts taken from reference TRBV7-2 and TRBJ2-7, reads GAGVSQSPSNKVTEKGKDVELRCDPISGHTALYWYRQSLGQGLEFLIYFQGNSAPDKSGLPSDRFSAERTGGSVSTLTIQRTQQEDSAVYLCASSSSYSSYEQYFGPGTRLTVT.

The chain uses TRBV30 and TRBJ1-3, with unresolved D. Per germline, CDR1 GTSNPN and CDR2 SVGIG (reference sequence). This CDR3 is 13 amino acids long. V lost 4 bases and J lost 0, with 7 bases in between. The CDR3 is CAWNPNSGNTIYF. The DNA for the CDR3 is TGTGCCTGGAATCCTAACTCTGGAAACACCATATATTTT.

The chain recombines TRBV9 with TRBJ1-3, with D perhaps TRBD1 (6 bases). Per the germline V gene, CDR1 is SGDLS and CDR2 is YYNGEE. V was clipped by 4 bases and J by 0 bases, with 14 bases between them. The CDR3 covers 16 residues. This CDR3 reads CASSNGTGTSGNTIYF. Written as DNA, the CDR3 is TGTGCCAGCAGCAACGGCACAGGGACCTCTGGAAACACCATATATTTT.

The V gene is TRBV7-2, the J gene TRBJ1-4; D gene ambiguous. The V end was cut by 2 bases, the J end by 0 bases, with 4 bases between. Looked up from germline, CDR1 is SGHTA and CDR2 is FQGNSA. The CDR3 extends over 14 amino acids. CDR3 DNA sequence: TGTGCCAGCAGCTTAACTGCAACTAATGAAAAACTGTTTTTT. Protein: CASSLTATNEKLFF.

CDR3 protein: CASSLGRGEAFF. The CDR3 coding sequence is TGTGCCAGCAGCCTCGGACGTGGTGAAGCTTTCTTT. This rearrangement joins TRBV7-3 to TRBJ1-1; no firm D call. Deletions cut 5 bases from V and 7 bases from J, with 11 bases between. The CDR3 loop spans 12 amino acids. Germline assignment: CDR1 SGHTA and CDR2 FQGTGA.

The chain couples TRBV7-7 to TRBJ2-5; a weak D match, TRBD1 (5 bases). CDR3 length: 14 amino acids. Germline V gives CDR1 SSHAT, CDR2 FNYEAQ (reference sequence). The V and J ends lost 3 bases and 0 bases respectively, with 8 bases between them. In DNA, the CDR3 is TGTGCCAGCAGCTTGAGACAGAACCAAGAGACCCAGTACTTC. It is translated as CASSLRQNQETQYF.

The chain couples TRBV19 to TRBJ1-4; TRBD1 might be the D (6 bases). CDR3 length: 14 residues. V dropped 2 bases and J dropped 7 bases, with 11 bases sitting between them. From germline, CDR1 is LNHDA and CDR2 SQIVND (reference sequence). Here the CDR3 reads CASSIQGFSEKLFF. The CDR3 nucleotides are TGTGCCAGTAGTATACAGGGGTTTTCTGAAAAACTGTTTTTT.

The V gene is TRBV6-1, the J gene TRBJ2-3, with a tentative D call TRBD2 (7 bases). The CDR3 spans 16 residues. With 3 bases removed from V and 4 bases from J, the gap between germline ends came to 17 bases. The germline V gene encodes CDR1 MNHNS and CDR2 SASEGT. The CDR3 is CASSELGGARPDTQYF. DNA of the CDR3: TGTGCCAGCAGTGAGTTAGGGGGGGCCCGCCCAGATACGCAGTATTTT.

The rearrangement uses TRBV30 and TRBJ1-1; D is unclear. Trimming took off 5 bases at V and 1 base at J, with 11 bases between the two ends. The CDR3 contains 13 residues. From germline, CDR1 is GTSNPN and CDR2 SVGIG (reference sequence). CDR3 protein: CAWSELTNTEAFF. The DNA for the CDR3 is TGTGCCTGGTCTGAACTCACGAACACTGAAGCTTTCTTT.

The rearrangement uses TRBV9 and TRBJ2-1; 12 nucleotides agree with TRBD2. Losses at the gene ends were 3 bases for V and 7 bases for J; bases not matched to a gene: 5. The CDR3 has 15 amino acids. Looked up from germline, CDR1 is SGDLS and CDR2 is YYNGEE. CDR3 in amino acids: CASSATGTSGNEQFF. The CDR3 DNA reads TGTGCCAGCAGCGCTACCGGGACTAGCGGGAATGAGCAGTTCTTC.

The V call is TRBV28, the J call TRBJ1-4; the D gene is possibly TRBD1 (6 bases). Trimming left V 6 bases short and J 3 bases short, with 11 bases between. The CDR3 spans 14 residues. CDR1 is MDHEN, CDR2 SYDVKM, per germline. The chain's CDR3 is CASSTGQANEKLFF. CDR3 nucleotides: TGTGCCAGCAGCACAGGGCAGGCTAATGAAAAACTGTTTTTT.